One T cell receptor beta chain is described in this entry. Antigen unknown. These data originate in a study of neoadjuvant nivolumab and ipilimumab in lung cancer. Clones were read by immunoSEQ multiplex PCR, and TCRdb kept only the in-frame ones, dropping some. This table has about 38,000 clones, roughly nine tenths appearing once. Study-level results: Only a single major-pathologic-response sample was available for clonality analysis. From pretherapy to surgery, tumor richness and clonality rose with dual therapy. TCR receptors were sequenced in few samples.

Germline CDR1 is SNHLY and CDR2 is FYNNEI. The germline V and J ends were trimmed by 3 bases and 4 bases, with 14 bases remaining between them. The CDR3 length is 15 residues. The source of this sequence is an adult with non-small cell lung cancer. Sample: peripheral blood, taken before neoadjuvant nivolumab, alone or with ipilimumab. The chain is built from TRBV2 and TRBJ2-3; either TRBD1 or TRBD2 may fit D (6 bases each). CDR3: CASSDLGGRADTQYF. The CDR3 nucleotides read TGTGCCAGCAGTGATCTGGGGGGCCGGGCAGATACGCAGTATTTT. The variable domain in full, with the rest retrieved from reference TRBV2 and TRBJ2-3, is EPEVTQTPSHQVTQMGQEVILRCVPISNHLYFYWYRQILGQKVEFLVSFYNNEISEKSEIFDDQFSVERPDGSNFTLKIRSTKLEDSAMYFCASSDLGGRADTQYFGPGTRLTVL.